These 19 T cell receptor beta chains came from one sample sequenced in a study of Tregs in tolerant kidney transplant recipients. Repertoires were generated with immunoSEQ multiplex PCR, while TCRdb's copy carries only in-frame clones and drops some. The sample includes 75,000 to 100,000 clones, 80% to 95% of them seen just once. Recipients received nonmyeloablative bone marrow transplants from related graft donors, with transient mixed chimerism. Material: CD4+ T cells from blood (PBMCs), obtained 12 months after the transplant. The source of these receptors is a human patient who received a combined kidney and bone marrow transplant. T cells may partly derive from the graft donor.

CDR3 sequence (DNA): TGCGCCAGCAGCCAAATTGAGAGGACTGGAAACACCATATATTTT. Translated, it gives CASSQIERTGNTIYF. V is TRBV4-1 and J is TRBJ1-3; D gene uncertain. This CDR3 contains 15 residues. CDR1 MGHRA and CDR2 YSYEKL come from the germline V gene. Trimming shortened V by 2 bases and J by 2 bases, and 10 bases separated the two germline ends.

J is TRBJ2-5 and V is TRBV4-3; a weak D match, TRBD1 (6 bases). CDR3 size: 15 residues. Germline CDR1 LGHNA, CDR2 YSLEER. Trimming cost V 2 bases and J 4 bases, with 14 bases left between them. The CDR3 nucleotides are TGCGCCAGCAGCCAAAGAAAGACAGGCGGAGAGACCCAGTACTTC. Its translation: CASSQRKTGGETQYF.

The chain employs TRBV19 and TRBJ2-7; 10 bases are shared with TRBD1. Germline CDR1 and CDR2: LNHDA and SQIVND (reference sequence). V shed 5 bases and J 6 bases; nucleotides not matched to a gene: 10. The CDR3 has 15 residues. The CDR3 reads CASSLDRGNGREQYF. Written as DNA, the CDR3 is TGTGCCAGTAGTTTGGACAGGGGGAACGGTCGCGAGCAGTACTTC.

The rearrangement uses TRBV5-1 and TRBJ1-2; tentative D call: TRBD1 (5 bases). V dropped 4 bases and J dropped 8 bases, with 18 bases sitting between them. Looked up from germline, CDR1 is SGHRS and CDR2 is YFSETQ. The CDR3 length is 14 residues. CDR3 amino acids: CASSRSGKGEGYTF. CDR3 in DNA: TGCGCCAGCAGCCGATCAGGGAAAGGAGAAGGCTACACCTTC.

The chain combines TRBV5-1 with TRBJ2-2, with D perhaps TRBD1 (6 bases). The CDR3 is 15 amino acids. The V gene's germline CDR1 is SGHRS and CDR2 YFSETQ. The ends were cut back, 3 bases at V and 0 bases at J, with 9 bases in the middle. CDR3 sequence (DNA): TGCGCCAGCAGCTCAGGGGTTGCGAACACCGGGGAGCTGTTTTTT. Its translation is CASSSGVANTGELFF.

Remarks on this clone: One end of the junction does not line up with germline, which may come from a read error. Other nucleotide sequences in the sample specify the same CDR3. The V call is TRBV5-6, the J call TRBJ1-6, with TRBD1 identical over 7 bases. The CDR3 consists of 15 residues. Germline V gives CDR1 SGHDT, CDR2 YYEEEE. The chain's CDR3 is CASSLGTGYNSPLHF. CDR3 DNA sequence: TGTGCCAGCAGCTTGGGGACAGGTTACAATTCCCCCCTCCACTTT. Full variable domain (missing parts from reference TRBV5-6 and TRBJ1-6): DAGVTQSPTHLIKTRGQQVTLRCSPKSGHDTVSWYQQALGQGPQFIFQYYEEEERQRGNFPDRFSGHQFPNYSSELNVNALLLGDSALYLCASSLGTGYNSPLHFGNGTRLTVT.

V usage is TRBV10-3 and J usage is TRBJ2-3; 7 bases match TRBD2. The CDR3 runs 16 residues. The V and J ends lost 2 bases and 2 bases, in that order; junction bases with no gene match: 7. Germline CDR1 is ENHRY and CDR2 is SYGVKD. For the CDR3, the DNA is TGTGCCATCAGTGAGACTAGCGAGCAATTCACAGATACGCAGTATTTT. This gives the protein CAISETSEQFTDTQYF.

The chain employs TRBV7-9 and TRBJ1-2; no reliable D call. The CDR3 has 10 amino acids. CDR1 SEHNR and CDR2 FQNEAQ come from the germline V gene (reference sequence). The ends were cut back, 8 bases at V and 6 bases at J, with 7 bases in the middle. CDR3 in amino acids: CASGTNGYTF. CDR3 in DNA: TGTGCCAGCGGCACAAATGGCTACACCTTC.

V usage is TRBV2 and J usage is TRBJ1-2; no reliable D call. Trimming removed 6 bases at V and 7 bases at J, with 18 bases between. The CDR3 spans 14 residues. Germline V gene lookup returns CDR1 SNHLY and CDR2 FYNNEI. In DNA, the CDR3 is TGTGCCAGCAGGGACCCCCGGGGTTTGGGTGGCTACACCTTC. This gives the protein CASRDPRGLGGYTF.

The table lists this clone with a count of one. The chain recombines TRBV19 with TRBJ1-5; 9 nucleotides line up with TRBD1. CDR1 LNHDA and CDR2 SQIVND come from the germline V gene (reference sequence). V shed 5 bases, J shed 6 bases, and the junction held 5 bases outside the gene matches. This CDR3 comprises 14 residues. As DNA, the CDR3 is TGTGCCAGTAGTGGGACAGGGCGGGGTCAGCCCCAGCATTTT. Protein product: CASSGTGRGQPQHF.

The chain carries TRBV19 and TRBJ1-3; D unresolved. V was trimmed by 5 bases and J by 1 base, leaving 18 bases between them. Germline V lookup: CDR1 LNHDA, CDR2 SQIVND (reference sequence). The CDR3 consists of 17 residues. The CDR3 DNA sequence: TGTGCCAGTAGTCCCAAACAGTGGAAGACGTCTGGAAACACCATATATTTT. Its translation: CASSPKQWKTSGNTIYF.

This clone has more than one count but fewer than ten. The chain combines TRBV29-1 with TRBJ1-4; 9 positions agree with TRBD1. CDR3 length equals 14 residues. With 8 bases clipped from V and 3 bases from J, the junction kept 7 bases outside the gene matches. CDR1 and CDR2 from the germline V gene are SQVTM and ANQGSEA. CDR3 region: CSTGTGGPNEKLFF. CDR3 in DNA: TGCAGCACCGGAACAGGGGGCCCTAATGAAAAACTGTTTTTT.

J is TRBJ2-7 and V is TRBV18; D gene unclear. The V end lost 0 bases, the J end lost 7 bases, and 4 bases lay between the germline ends. CDR1 and CDR2 (germline): KGHSH, LQKENI. The CDR3 sequence is 11 residues long. CDR3: CASSPPEEQYF. CDR3 DNA sequence: TGTGCCAGCTCACCACCGGAGGAGCAGTACTTC.

This chain uses TRBV6-5 with TRBJ2-3, with D possibly TRBD2 on 5 matching bases. The CDR3 runs 14 residues. V was shortened by 10 bases and J by 0 bases, with 14 bases between the two germline ends. Germline V lookup: CDR1 MNHEY, CDR2 SVGAGI. The DNA of the CDR3 is TGTGCCACCAGGCGGACTCCTAGCACAGATACGCAGTATTTT. It is translated as CATRRTPSTDTQYF.

This chain joins TRBV4-3 and TRBJ2-3, with 7 nucleotides matching TRBD2. V lost 0 bases to trimming and J lost 2 bases; unmatched junction nucleotides: 5. The CDR3 covers 16 residues. The germline gives CDR1 LGHNA, CDR2 YSLEER. The CDR3: CASSQEGAGFTDTQYF. CDR3 bases: TGCGCCAGCAGCCAAGAAGGAGCGGGGTTCACAGATACGCAGTATTTT.

This CDR3 reads CASSFGTGREKLFF. The CDR3 nucleotides are TGTGCCAGCAGTTTTGGGACAGGGAGAGAAAAACTGTTTTTT. The V call is TRBV27, the J call TRBJ1-4; 9 bases align to TRBD1. The V segment lost 3 bases and the J segment 8 bases; nucleotides outside the gene matches: 4. The CDR3 consists of 14 residues. Germline-derived CDR1 and CDR2 are MNHEY and SMNVEV (reference sequence).

The genes are TRBV11-1 and TRBJ2-1, with TRBD2 matching 9 bases. Germline values: CDR1 SGHAT, CDR2 FQDESV (reference sequence). The CDR3 is 15 residues long. Trimming took 8 bases from V and 7 from J; bases not matched to a gene: 12. The CDR3 nucleotides are TGTGCCAGCCGCGGCGGCGGGGGGGAACAAAATGAGCAGTTCTTC. Amino acids: CASRGGGGEQNEQFF.

CDR3 DNA: TGCGCCAGCAGCGAGACACCAACTAATGAAAAACTGTTTTTT. Encoded protein: CASSETPTNEKLFF. The rearrangement uses TRBV5-1 and TRBJ1-4, with no clear D. Per the germline V gene, CDR1 is SGHRS and CDR2 is YFSETQ. This CDR3 has 14 residues. Between the trimmed V and J ends, which lost 4 bases and 0 bases, there was a span of 7 bases.

The sample holds one count of this clone. This chain joins TRBV28 and TRBJ1-1, with a weak D call TRBD1 (5 bases). The CDR3 covers 16 residues. Germline CDR1 is MDHEN and CDR2 is SYDVKM. Trimming removed 8 bases at V and 0 bases at J, with 19 bases between. CDR3 DNA: TGTGCCAGCTGGGCACGACAGCCCTTCGTGAACACTGAAGCTTTCTTT. Translating gives CASWARQPFVNTEAFF. The variable domain in full, with the rest retrieved from reference TRBV28 and TRBJ1-1, is DVKVTQSSRYLVKRTGEKVFLECVQDMDHENMFWYRQDPGLGLRLIYFSYDVKMKEKGDIPEGYSVSREKKERFSLILESASTNQTSMYLCASWARQPFVNTEAFFGQGTRLTVV.